The rows below give T cell receptor beta chains drawn from one sample of a study of T cells in Graves' hyperthyroidism and ophthalmopathy. MiXCR was run by TCRdb on the multiplex PCR reads, yielding one entry per CDR3 protein. The table has 280,000 or so distinct CDR3 sequences, under 30% seen once. Sample: blood. Receptors were obtained from a man between 35 and 55 years old with Graves' hyperthyroidism that later progressed to Graves' ophthalmopathy. Each CDR3 is given with its conserved first and last residue. The order of the fields is clone size, D gene, V gene, J gene, CDR3 protein, CDR3 DNA. The D gene is left open where the match is weak. Clone size is given for some rows only: seen once, a few or many times, or a class if the clone is expanded.

size: few; D: TRBD2; V: TRBV6-1; J: TRBJ2-7; CDR3: CASSEAGSLSEEQYF; DNA: TGTGCCAGCAGCGAAGCGGGGAGCCTCTCTGAAGAGCAGTACTTC
size: -; D: -; V: TRBV30; J: TRBJ2-5; CDR3: CAWSQGFQETQYF; DNA: TGTGCCTGGAGTCAGGGCTTCCAAGAGACCCAGTACTTC
size: many; D: -; V: TRBV29-1; J: TRBJ2-4; CDR3: CSARPTGNIQYF; DNA: TGCAGCGCAAGACCTACAGGGAACATTCAGTACTTC
size: -; D: -; V: TRBV18; J: TRBJ1-5; CDR3: CASSPGSGNQPQHF; DNA: TGTGCCAGCTCACCAGGATCGGGCAATCAGCCCCAGCATTTT
size: many; D: TRBD2; V: TRBV28; J: TRBJ2-7; CDR3: CASSLFSGRTESYEQYF; DNA: TGTGCCAGCAGTTTATTTAGCGGGAGGACCGAGTCCTACGAGCAGTACTTC
size: -; D: -; V: TRBV6-2/TRBV6-3; J: TRBJ2-7; CDR3: CASSYGRGYYEQYF; DNA: TGTGCCAGCAGTTACGGGAGGGGGTACTACGAGCAGTACTTC
size: many; D: -; V: TRBV19; J: TRBJ1-5; CDR3: CASSIGGSQPQHF; DNA: TGTGCCAGTAGTATAGGTGGGAGTCAGCCCCAGCATTTT
size: many; D: -; V: TRBV6-5; J: TRBJ1-2; CDR3: CASSYRLGYGYTF; DNA: TGTGCCAGCAGTTACCGGCTCGGCTATGGCTACACCTTC
size: few; D: TRBD1; V: TRBV12-3/TRBV12-4; J: TRBJ2-2; CDR3: CASSVGQGNTGELFF; DNA: TGTGCCAGCAGCGTGGGACAGGGTAACACCGGGGAGCTGTTTTTT
size: few; D: TRBD1; V: TRBV5-1; J: TRBJ1-6; CDR3: CASSRQGGNNSPLHF; DNA: TGCGCCAGCAGCCGACAGGGGGGTAATAATTCACCCCTCCACTTT
size: -; D: -; V: TRBV11-1; J: TRBJ2-6; CDR3: CASVAGADSGANVLTF; DNA: TGTGCCAGCGTGGCAGGGGCGGACTCTGGGGCCAACGTCCTGACTTTC
size: -; D: -; V: TRBV6-1; J: TRBJ1-3; CDR3: CASSEWGVGTIYF; DNA: TGTGCCAGCAGTGAATGGGGGGTCGGCACCATATATTTT
size: many; D: -; V: TRBV12-3/TRBV12-4; J: TRBJ1-1; CDR3: CASTSSGFTEAFF; DNA: TGTGCCAGCACCTCATCAGGGTTCACTGAAGCTTTCTTT
size: many; D: -; V: TRBV6-5; J: TRBJ2-5; CDR3: CASSYYPGSAGQETQYF; DNA: TGTGCCAGCAGTTACTACCCCGGTAGCGCCGGCCAAGAGACCCAGTACTTC
size: many; D: TRBD1; V: TRBV30; J: TRBJ2-7; CDR3: CGLDRGPHEQYF; DNA: TGTGGGCTGGACAGGGGGCCTCACGAGCAGTACTTC
size: -; D: -; V: TRBV28; J: TRBJ1-2; CDR3: CASSLPTRSGGYTF; DNA: TGTGCCAGCAGTTTGCCCACACGGTCCGGTGGCTACACCTTC
size: many; D: -; V: TRBV20-1; J: TRBJ2-6; CDR3: CSANNPGANVLTF; DNA: TGCAGTGCTAATAACCCTGGGGCCAACGTCCTGACTTTC
size: many; D: TRBD1; V: TRBV5-1; J: TRBJ2-5; CDR3: CASSVDRGWEETQYF; DNA: TGCGCCAGCAGCGTTGACAGGGGTTGGGAAGAGACCCAGTACTTC
size: many; D: -; V: TRBV12-3/TRBV12-4; J: TRBJ1-2; CDR3: CASSSQYGYTF; DNA: TGTGCCAGCAGTTCCCAGTATGGCTACACCTTC
size: -; D: -; V: TRBV27; J: TRBJ2-5; CDR3: CASRPLSQETQYF; DNA: TGTGCCAGCAGGCCGCTCTCCCAAGAGACCCAGTACTTC
size: few; D: -; V: TRBV27; J: TRBJ1-3; CDR3: CASSLRQSSGNTIYF; DNA: TGTGCCAGCAGTTTACGGCAGAGCTCTGGAAACACCATATATTTT
size: many; D: TRBD2; V: TRBV3-1; J: TRBJ2-5; CDR3: CASSRLVGLGQETQYF; DNA: TGTGCCAGCAGCCGCCTAGTAGGACTAGGCCAAGAGACCCAGTACTTC
size: many; D: -; V: TRBV5-1; J: TRBJ2-5; CDR3: CASSPYNMEETQYF; DNA: TGCGCCAGCAGCCCCTATAACATGGAAGAGACCCAGTACTTC
size: many; D: TRBD1; V: TRBV7-9; J: TRBJ2-5; CDR3: CASSFGQGEETQYF; DNA: TGTGCCAGCAGCTTTGGACAGGGCGAAGAGACCCAGTACTTC
size: many; D: -; V: TRBV19; J: TRBJ1-2; CDR3: CASSIGRSNYGYTF; DNA: TGTGCCAGTAGTATAGGCCGATCTAACTATGGCTACACCTTC
size: many; D: -; V: TRBV29-1; J: TRBJ1-2; CDR3: CSVGIGYGYTF; DNA: TGCAGCGTTGGCATTGGATATGGCTACACCTTC
size: -; D: TRBD1; V: TRBV7-3; J: TRBJ1-2; CDR3: CVSSSGTGARNGYTF; DNA: TGTGTAAGCAGCAGCGGGACAGGGGCAAGGAATGGCTACACCTTC
size: -; D: -; V: TRBV4-1; J: TRBJ2-7; CDR3: CASSPTRGRPYYEQYF; DNA: TGCGCCAGCAGTCCAACCCGGGGGCGACCCTACTACGAGCAGTACTTC
size: many; D: TRBD1; V: TRBV19; J: TRBJ2-7; CDR3: CASSEDRVSSYEQYF; DNA: TGTGCCAGTAGTGAGGACAGGGTGAGCTCCTACGAGCAGTACTTC
size: few; D: -; V: TRBV6-5; J: TRBJ1-5; CDR3: CASSYSSDSNQPQHF; DNA: TGTGCCAGCAGTTACTCCTCTGATAGCAATCAGCCCCAGCATTTT
size: many; D: -; V: TRBV7-8; J: TRBJ1-1; CDR3: CASSLGRLNTEAFF; DNA: TGTGCCAGCAGCTTAGGGCGGCTGAACACTGAAGCTTTCTTT
size: -; D: -; V: TRBV6-2/TRBV6-3; J: TRBJ1-2; CDR3: CASSYSRGRDGYTF; DNA: TGTGCCAGCAGTTACTCGAGAGGCAGGGACGGCTACACCTTC
size: many; D: -; V: TRBV20-1; J: TRBJ1-5; CDR3: CSASSGSNQPQHF; DNA: TGCAGTGCTAGTTCCGGTAGCAATCAGCCCCAGCATTTT
size: many; D: -; V: TRBV7-3; J: TRBJ2-5; CDR3: CASSLKGEPWETQYF; DNA: TGTGCCAGCAGCTTAAAGGGAGAACCGTGGGAGACCCAGTACTTC
size: -; D: -; V: TRBV10-2; J: TRBJ2-5; CDR3: CASSKQSVQETQYF; DNA: TGCGCCAGCAGTAAACAGAGTGTTCAAGAGACCCAGTACTTC
size: many; D: TRBD1; V: TRBV5-1; J: TRBJ1-2; CDR3: CAQRDRPNYGYTF; DNA: TGCGCCCAGAGGGACAGGCCTAACTATGGCTACACCTTC
size: many; D: TRBD2; V: TRBV12-3/TRBV12-4; J: TRBJ2-3; CDR3: CASSEIAGVKDTQYF; DNA: TGTGCCAGCAGTGAAATAGCGGGAGTAAAAGATACGCAGTATTTT
size: many; D: TRBD2; V: TRBV10-2; J: TRBJ2-5; CDR3: CASSPGLAGGPWETQYF; DNA: TGCGCCAGCAGTCCGGGACTAGCGGGAGGGCCTTGGGAGACCCAGTACTTC
size: few; D: TRBD1; V: TRBV12-3/TRBV12-4; J: TRBJ1-1; CDR3: CASSPSFGQGGNEAFF; DNA: TGTGCCAGCAGTCCATCATTTGGGCAGGGGGGCAATGAAGCTTTCTTT
size: many; D: -; V: TRBV5-1; J: TRBJ1-1; CDR3: CASSFGTDGLNTEAFF; DNA: TGCGCCAGCAGCTTCGGGACTGATGGTCTGAACACTGAAGCTTTCTTT
size: few; D: -; V: TRBV6-1; J: TRBJ1-2; CDR3: CASSEGGGYGYTF; DNA: TGTGCCAGCAGCGAAGGGGGAGGCTATGGCTACACCTTC
size: -; D: -; V: TRBV6-2/TRBV6-3; J: TRBJ1-1; CDR3: CASSPLGGTEAFF; DNA: TGTGCCAGCAGCCCCCTGGGCGGCACTGAAGCTTTCTTT
size: many; D: -; V: TRBV7-3; J: TRBJ1-1; CDR3: CASSPTSEMNTEAFF; DNA: TGTGCCAGCAGCCCCACGTCTGAGATGAACACTGAAGCTTTCTTT
size: -; D: TRBD1; V: TRBV20-1; J: TRBJ2-7; CDR3: CSARDGTGGYEQYF; DNA: TGCAGTGCTAGAGATGGGACAGGTGGCTACGAGCAGTACTTC
size: once; D: TRBD1; V: TRBV28; J: TRBJ1-5; CDR3: CASSTGGAGVGNQPQHF; DNA: TGTGCCAGCAGTACAGGGGGCGCGGGAGTCGGCAATCAGCCCCAGCATTTT
size: -; D: -; V: TRBV6-2/TRBV6-3; J: TRBJ2-7; CDR3: CASSYLPDRSYEQYF; DNA: TGTGCCAGCAGTTACCTCCCCGACAGGTCCTACGAGCAGTACTTC
size: many; D: -; V: TRBV2; J: TRBJ2-2; CDR3: CASRRESNTGELFF; DNA: TGTGCCAGCAGACGGGAGTCGAACACCGGGGAGCTGTTTTTT
size: many; D: -; V: TRBV7-6; J: TRBJ2-2; CDR3: CASSLGIRVGTGELFF; DNA: TGTGCCAGCAGCTTAGGGATCCGGGTGGGCACCGGGGAGCTGTTTTTT
size: many; D: -; V: TRBV27; J: TRBJ1-5; CDR3: CASRPPGAQNQPQHF; DNA: TGTGCCAGCAGACCACCAGGGGCCCAGAATCAGCCCCAGCATTTT
size: few; D: -; V: TRBV6-2/TRBV6-3; J: TRBJ2-2; CDR3: CASSSGELFF; DNA: TGTGCCAGCAGCTCGGGGGAGCTGTTTTTT
size: many; D: TRBD2; V: TRBV5-1; J: TRBJ2-7; CDR3: CASSLSTSGTYEQYF; DNA: TGCGCCAGCAGCTTAAGTACTAGCGGTACCTACGAGCAGTACTTC